This T cell receptor (beta chain) comes out of a study of control samples from healthy donors and cancer patients. Using immunoSEQ multiplex PCR, the repertoire was profiled, and TCRdb retains in-frame clones only, with some absent. This table has approximately 150,000 clones, 85% to 95% appearing once. Germline CDR1 reads SGDLS; CDR2 reads YYNGEE. The CDR3 totals 14 residues. V was shortened by 0 bases and J by 0 bases, with 6 bases between the two germline ends. This chain uses TRBV9 with TRBJ2-5; no clear D. The sequence came from a man aged 40-49 years in good health. The sample comprised blood. CDR3 nucleotides: TGTGCCAGCAGCGTAGCAGGCGACCAAGAGACCCAGTACTTC. It translates to CASSVAGDQETQYF. Full variable domain (remainder filled in from reference TRBV9 and TRBJ2-5): DSGVTQTPKHLITATGQRVTLRCSPRSGDLSVYWYQQSLDQGLQFLIQYYNGEERAKGNILERFSAQQFPDLHSELNLSSLELGDSALYFCASSVAGDQETQYFGPGTRLLVL.